This T cell receptor (beta chain) was sequenced in a study of response to subunit inactivated influenza vaccine. CDR1 is MDHEN and CDR2 is SYDVKM in the germline V gene. The CDR3 has 14 amino acids. V lost 5 bases and J lost 2, with 10 bases in between. TCRdb redid the calling of the RT-PCR reads with MiXCR, one entry per CDR3 protein. The sample yields hundreds of thousands of distinct CDR3 sequences, 10% to 15% seen once. The sample consisted of PBMCs from blood, taken roughly 46 days after vaccination. This chain joins TRBV28 and TRBJ1-5; D possibly corresponds to TRBD1 (5 bases). The sequence came from a man aged 50 or older who received an inactivated influenza vaccine. CDR3 region: CASSGDFGNQPQHF. In nucleotides, the CDR3 is TGTGCCAGCAGTGGGGACTTCGGCAATCAGCCCCAGCATTTT.